This is a list of T cell receptor beta chains from one sample in a study of T cell changes during pregnancy in multiple sclerosis. Produced via immunoSEQ multiplex PCR; TCRdb's table is partial and in-frame only. Of tens of thousands of clones in the sample, approximately 94% are singletons; the top ten hold approximately 0.4%. The sequencing used CD4+ T cells from peripheral blood mononuclear cells, collected before pregnancy. These receptors originate from a female donor with multiple sclerosis, enrolled in a pregnancy study. Both conserved end residues are part of each CDR3. The order of the fields is CDR3 protein, V gene, J gene.

CASSLSRVSSTEAFF	TRBV27	TRBJ1-1
CASSEPPGQYGYTF	TRBV10-2	TRBJ1-2
CASSYSGQGWYGYTF	TRBV6-5	TRBJ1-2
CASSLWDRNYEQYF	TRBV7-9	TRBJ2-7
CASSFPGLAGTNEQFF	TRBV5-4	TRBJ2-1
CASGASGTGELFF	TRBV27	TRBJ2-2
CASSPSILAGVYNEQFF	TRBV5-1	TRBJ2-1
CASSFVRETQYF	TRBV5-4	TRBJ2-5
CASSSQGWYYEQYF	TRBV19	TRBJ2-7
CASSVSRVPEAFF	TRBV6-1	TRBJ1-1
CASSPLGATNEKLFF	TRBV14	TRBJ1-4
CASSIPGFTRFF	TRBV19	TRBJ1-1
CASSRDRGDNQPQHF	TRBV7-2	TRBJ1-5
CASRGAETQYF	TRBV19	TRBJ2-5
CSVSSTGYNEQFF	TRBV29-1	TRBJ2-1
CASSVGQSNQPQHF	TRBV9	TRBJ1-5
CASRPIPYEQYF	TRBV12-2	TRBJ2-7
CASSLTRTSGTHPGELFF	TRBV7-9	TRBJ2-2
CSARGASEAFF	TRBV20-1	TRBJ1-1
CASSLVSGVNTGELFF	TRBV7-8	TRBJ2-2
CSVERRDRLNYGYTF	TRBV29-1	TRBJ1-2
CASSSRTGTRETQYF	TRBV5-6	TRBJ2-5
CSVEATGFSEQFF	TRBV29-1	TRBJ2-1
CASSQRMVGVYGYTF	TRBV4-1	TRBJ1-2
CAWSLGEAGNTIYF	TRBV30	TRBJ1-3
CAISEFGTDNQPQHF	TRBV10-3	TRBJ1-5
CASKRSVGGLVEQFF	TRBV6-1	TRBJ2-1
CAISRSRGTSGPGNSYEQYF	TRBV10-3	TRBJ2-7
CASANERGVGEKLFF	TRBV6-1	TRBJ1-4